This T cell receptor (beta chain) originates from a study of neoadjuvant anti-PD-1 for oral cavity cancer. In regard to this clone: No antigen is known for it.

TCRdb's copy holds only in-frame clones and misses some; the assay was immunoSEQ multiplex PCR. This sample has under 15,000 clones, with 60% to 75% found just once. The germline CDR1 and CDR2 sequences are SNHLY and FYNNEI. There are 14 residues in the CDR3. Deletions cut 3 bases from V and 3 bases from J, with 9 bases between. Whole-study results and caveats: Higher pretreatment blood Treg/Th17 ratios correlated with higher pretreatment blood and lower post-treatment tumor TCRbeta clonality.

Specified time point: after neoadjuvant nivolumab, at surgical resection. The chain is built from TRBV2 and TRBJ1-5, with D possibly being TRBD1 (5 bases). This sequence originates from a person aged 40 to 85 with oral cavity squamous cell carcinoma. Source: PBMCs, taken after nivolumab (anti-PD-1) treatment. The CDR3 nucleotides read TGTGCCAGCAGTGATTTGGGGGTCAATCAGCCCCAGCATTTT. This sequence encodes CASSDLGVNQPQHF.